A single sample gave rise to the 19 T cell receptor beta chains below, sequenced in a study of OX40 agonist ivuxolimab in advanced cancers. Sequencing used immunoSEQ multiplex PCR; TCRdb keeps in-frame clones, though not all of them. Found here are about 24,000 clones, 73% of them singletons; the top ten hold approximately 20%. Sequenced material: CD4+ or CD8+ T cells sorted from blood, taken in a trial of the OX40 agonist ivuxolimab. These receptors were obtained from an adult with an advanced solid tumor such as melanoma, head and neck, liver or kidney cancer.

V gene TRBV18 combines with J gene TRBJ2-2; the D gene is possibly TRBD1 (5 bases). Germline V lookup: CDR1 KGHSH, CDR2 LQKENI. There are 15 residues in the CDR3. Trimming left V 3 bases short and J 3 bases short, with 11 bases between. The CDR3 coding sequence is TGTGCCAGCTCACCGGCGACAGCTCACACCGGGGAGCTGTTTTTT. It translates to CASSPATAHTGELFF.

The chain is built from TRBV9 and TRBJ1-2; perhaps TRBD1 as D (5 bases). Germline V gives CDR1 SGDLS, CDR2 YYNGEE. V lost 4 bases and J lost 4, with 26 bases in between. The CDR3 runs 18 residues. The CDR3, as DNA: TGTGCCAGCAGCCACCAGAGGGGCCGCGGACCTGGGGGCTATGGCTACACCTTC. It is translated as CASSHQRGRGPGGYGYTF.

In regard to this clone: The sample contains more than one DNA sequence encoding this CDR3. V and J are TRBV9 and TRBJ2-3; D ambiguous. Per the germline V gene, CDR1 is SGDLS and CDR2 is YYNGEE. V dropped 0 bases and J dropped 1 base, with 6 bases sitting between them. The CDR3 totals 14 residues. The CDR3 bases are TGTGCCAGCAGCGTAGGGCGCGGCACAGATACGCAGTATTTT. Translated, it gives CASSVGRGTDTQYF.

This clone was counted between two and nine times. The rearrangement links TRBV30 to TRBJ1-1; no reliable D call. The CDR3 covers 11 residues. Germline V gene data show CDR1 as GTSNPN and CDR2 as SVGIG (reference sequence). V was trimmed by 1 base and J by 4 bases, leaving 4 bases between them. CDR3 amino acids: CAWSEVTEAFF. In DNA, the CDR3 is TGTGCCTGGAGTGAAGTCACTGAAGCTTTCTTT. Looking up the rest from reference TRBV30 and TRBJ1-1 gives the full variable domain: SQTIHQWPATLVQPVGSPLSLECTVEGTSNPNLYWYRQAAGRGLQLLFYSVGIGQISSEVPQNLSASRPQDRQFILSSKKLLLSDSGFYLCAWSEVTEAFFGQGTRLTVV.

In the case of this clone: Other DNA variants within this sample encode the same CDR3. The rearrangement uses TRBV9 and TRBJ2-2; D gene unclear. The CDR3 spans 15 residues. V lost 0 bases and J lost 4, with 10 bases in between. Germline V lookup: CDR1 SGDLS, CDR2 YYNGEE. The CDR3 protein is CASSVGQLGTGELFF. The CDR3 region has the DNA TGTGCCAGCAGCGTAGGTCAGCTGGGCACCGGGGAGCTGTTTTTT.

This chain joins TRBV5-1 and TRBJ2-7, with D maybe TRBD1 (5 bases). The germline gives CDR1 SGHRS, CDR2 YFSETQ. V shed 0 bases and J shed 6 bases, with 16 bases lying between them. The length of the CDR3 is 15 residues. The CDR3 DNA follows: TGCGCCAGCAGCTTGGGATCAGGGCGGTTTCTCGAGCAGTACTTC. Encoded protein: CASSLGSGRFLEQYF.

The CDR3 DNA reads as TGTGCCACCAGCAGCGGGACAGCGACCTCCTACGAGCAGTACTTC. This codes for CATSSGTATSYEQYF. The chain combines TRBV15 with TRBJ2-7, with 7 nucleotides matching TRBD1. The germline CDR1 and CDR2 sequences are LNHNV and YYDKDF (reference sequence). This CDR3 contains 15 residues. V gave up 3 bases and J gave up 0 bases; unmatched junction bases: 5.

This clone was recorded many times. This chain links TRBV27 with TRBJ1-2; 7 positions agree with TRBD1. The CDR3 has 14 residues. Germline CDR1 reads MNHEY; CDR2 reads SMNVEV (reference sequence). V lost 7 bases and J lost 4; bases outside the gene matches: 9. DNA of the CDR3: TGTGCCAGCACTCGAACAGGGGATTCCTATGGCTACACCTTC. This sequence encodes CASTRTGDSYGYTF.

This chain uses TRBV28 with TRBJ1-1; 11 nucleotides match TRBD1. V lost 7 bases and J lost 4; bases outside the gene matches: 11. This CDR3 is built from 16 residues. Germline CDR1 is MDHEN and CDR2 is SYDVKM. Here the CDR3 DNA reads TGTGCCAGCAACCCGACGCCCGGGACAGGGGGCACTGAAGCTTTCTTT. Residues: CASNPTPGTGGTEAFF.

The chain joins TRBV5-6 to TRBJ1-6; weak D call: TRBD1 (5 bases). Deletions cut 4 bases from V and 9 bases from J, with 8 bases between. Germline V lookup: CDR1 SGHDT, CDR2 YYEEEE. The CDR3 extends over 12 amino acids. CDR3 DNA sequence: TGTGCCAGCAGCATCAGGGTTTCACCCCTCCACTTT. Its protein product is CASSIRVSPLHF.

The chain has TRBV19 and TRBJ1-5, with a tentative D call TRBD1 (5 bases). Trimming left V 3 bases short and J 2 bases short, with 11 bases between. The CDR3 spans 15 residues. Germline assignment: CDR1 LNHDA and CDR2 SQIVND (reference sequence). CDR3 amino acids: CASSIEGLRNQPQHF. The DNA for the CDR3 is TGTGCCAGTAGTATTGAGGGGTTGCGCAATCAGCCCCAGCATTTT.

This clone was detected once. V and J are TRBV7-6 and TRBJ2-2; 10 bases line up with TRBD1. The CDR3 sequence is 15 residues long. Germline V gene data show CDR1 as SGHVS and CDR2 as FNYEAQ. V lost 5 bases, J lost 4 bases, and 4 bases stayed unmatched. The CDR3 spells CASSKDRGSTGELFF. DNA for the CDR3: TGTGCCAGCAGCAAGGACAGGGGGTCCACCGGGGAGCTGTTTTTT.

This rearrangement joins TRBV28 to TRBJ1-4; 12 nucleotides agree with TRBD1. CDR1 and CDR2 (germline): MDHEN, SYDVKM. The CDR3 sequence is 14 residues long. J gave up 8 bases and V 6 bases, and 4 bases lay outside the gene matches. This CDR3 is CASRVGTGGEKLFF. In DNA, the CDR3 is TGTGCCAGCAGGGTCGGGACAGGGGGCGAAAAACTGTTTTTT. The whole variable domain, remainder taken from reference TRBV28 and TRBJ1-4, is DVKVTQSSRYLVKRTGEKVFLECVQDMDHENMFWYRQDPGLGLRLIYFSYDVKMKEKGDIPEGYSVSREKKERFSLILESASTNQTSMYLCASRVGTGGEKLFFGSGTQLSVL.

J is TRBJ1-1 and V is TRBV5-1, with 10 bases identical to TRBD1. CDR1 is SGHRS and CDR2 is YFSETQ in the germline V gene. The CDR3 has 19 amino acids. V gave up 0 bases and J gave up 3 bases; unmatched junction bases: 14. The CDR3 sequence is CASSLGLRDRGQGHTEAFF. CDR3 bases: TGCGCCAGCAGCTTGGGTCTCCGGGACAGGGGTCAGGGGCACACTGAAGCTTTCTTT.

This sequence joins TRBV6-4 and TRBJ2-3; 13 bases map to TRBD2. The junction had 3 bases not matched to a gene; V was cut back by 5 bases and J by 4 bases. Germline V gives CDR1 MRHNA, CDR2 SNTAGT. This CDR3 contains 15 residues. The CDR3 DNA sequence: TGTGCCAGCAGTAACGGGACTAGCGGGGCAGATACGCAGTATTTT. This encodes CASSNGTSGADTQYF.

In regard to this clone: This likely stems from a read error, as it lies one base from a far larger clone. V is TRBV11-2 and J is TRBJ2-2; D call uncertain. The CDR3 runs 13 residues. Trimming removed 1 base from V and 7 bases from J, with 7 bases in between. Looked up from germline, CDR1 is SGHAT and CDR2 is FQNNGV. CDR3 nucleotide sequence: TGTGCCAGCAGCTTAGGCGTGGGCGGGGAGCTGTTTTTT. Amino acid sequence: CASSLGVGGELFF.

The rearrangement links TRBV6-1 to TRBJ1-2, with D possibly TRBD1 on 5 matching bases. Per germline, CDR1 MNHNS and CDR2 SASEGT. V was cut by 6 bases and J by 7 bases, with 18 bases left in between. The CDR3 consists of 14 residues. This CDR3 reads CASRAGGSSRGYTF. CDR3 DNA: TGTGCCAGCAGGGCTGGGGGATCTAGTCGTGGCTACACCTTC.

This clone was counted only a few times. V and J are TRBV27 and TRBJ1-5; 10 bases match TRBD1. The CDR3 has 16 amino acids. The germline V gene encodes CDR1 MNHEY and CDR2 SMNVEV (reference sequence). The J segment lost 0 bases and the V segment lost 5 bases, leaving 4 bases of the junction unmatched. CDR3 in amino acids: CASSRTGGDSNQPQHF. CDR3 coding DNA: TGTGCCAGCAGTAGGACAGGGGGTGATAGCAATCAGCCCCAGCATTTT.

The chain couples TRBV28 to TRBJ2-6; D is uncertain. V gave up 10 bases and J gave up 0 bases, with 19 bases separating them. The CDR3 is 17 amino acids. Germline V gives CDR1 MDHEN, CDR2 SYDVKM. The CDR3 reads CATAEANTPSGANVLTF. The CDR3 coding sequence is TGTGCCACCGCCGAAGCGAACACCCCCTCTGGGGCCAACGTCCTGACTTTC.